Listed below are T cell receptor beta chains from one sample, sequenced in a study of shared clonotypes between healthy human individuals. Clones were sequenced by immunoSEQ multiplex PCR, and TCRdb holds only the in-frame ones, with some missing. This table has about 1 million clones, approximately 72% appearing once. Material for sequencing was memory CD4+ T cells sorted from blood. The receptors here all came from a man between 18 and 35 years old in good health. Both conserved end residues are part of each CDR3. A row's size may be missing; if present it is once, few, many or a size class.

cdr3_aa: CASSASLGSGTQYF; cdr3_length: 14; v_call: TRBV9; clone_size: -
cdr3_aa: CASLRGYQNYGYTF; cdr3_length: 14; v_call: TRBV28; clone_size: once
cdr3_aa: CASSFRPDLYNEQFF; cdr3_length: 15; v_call: TRBV9; clone_size: few
cdr3_aa: CASNRGDFENEQFF; cdr3_length: 14; v_call: TRBV19; clone_size: -
cdr3_aa: CSARDSQTQHF; cdr3_length: 11; v_call: TRBV20-1; clone_size: -
cdr3_aa: CASSIRTGTGPTEAFF; cdr3_length: 16; v_call: TRBV4-1; clone_size: few
cdr3_aa: CASSEETQYF; cdr3_length: 10; v_call: TRBV7-9; clone_size: few
cdr3_aa: CASSLGSSGSIRETQYF; cdr3_length: 17; v_call: TRBV10-1; clone_size: -
cdr3_aa: CASSAPEGVPTNEQFF; cdr3_length: 16; v_call: TRBV9; clone_size: -
cdr3_aa: CASSPNTEAFF; cdr3_length: 11; v_call: TRBV28; clone_size: many
cdr3_aa: CASSLESGTGQPQHF; cdr3_length: 15; v_call: TRBV7-2; clone_size: -
cdr3_aa: CSAWVNEKLFF; cdr3_length: 11; v_call: TRBV20-1; clone_size: -
cdr3_aa: CASSLSRNTEAFF; cdr3_length: 13; v_call: TRBV7-3; clone_size: -
cdr3_aa: CASSRRDRLNTEAFF; cdr3_length: 15; v_call: TRBV21-1; clone_size: -
cdr3_aa: CASSESGTNTEAFF; cdr3_length: 14; v_call: TRBV25-1; clone_size: few
cdr3_aa: CASSPPRQMNTEAFF; cdr3_length: 15; v_call: TRBV18; clone_size: -
cdr3_aa: CASSPGTGPSYEQYF; cdr3_length: 15; v_call: TRBV18; clone_size: -
cdr3_aa: CASSSGTAYTGELFF; cdr3_length: 15; v_call: TRBV7-8; clone_size: -
cdr3_aa: CASSRTLYEQYF; cdr3_length: 12; v_call: TRBV2; clone_size: -
cdr3_aa: CASSERTDTQYF; cdr3_length: 12; v_call: TRBV10-1; clone_size: -
cdr3_aa: CAWGTSVEQFF; cdr3_length: 11; v_call: TRBV30; clone_size: -
cdr3_aa: CASSVGHRPTYEQYF; cdr3_length: 15; v_call: TRBV5-6; clone_size: many
cdr3_aa: CASSEKAGTGTRNQPQHF; cdr3_length: 18; v_call: TRBV6-1; clone_size: -
cdr3_aa: CASSQEQAGGLRETQYF; cdr3_length: 17; v_call: TRBV4-1; clone_size: -
cdr3_aa: CASSAWGDRNSGNTIYF; cdr3_length: 17; v_call: TRBV18; clone_size: once
cdr3_aa: CASSLRTGETEAFF; cdr3_length: 14; v_call: TRBV4-1; clone_size: -
cdr3_aa: CASSHPGTDKNIQYF; cdr3_length: 15; v_call: TRBV18; clone_size: -
cdr3_aa: CASSLHAGVQTDTQYF; cdr3_length: 16; v_call: TRBV14; clone_size: many
cdr3_aa: CASSLVAEGDTEAFF; cdr3_length: 15; v_call: TRBV5-4; clone_size: -
cdr3_aa: CASSPGLAGSAEQFF; cdr3_length: 15; v_call: TRBV10-1; clone_size: -
cdr3_aa: CSVEVAGTEAFF; cdr3_length: 12; v_call: TRBV29-1; clone_size: -
cdr3_aa: CASSMGRGRWDTEAFF; cdr3_length: 16; v_call: TRBV19; clone_size: -
cdr3_aa: CASTLIGGKTEAFF; cdr3_length: 14; v_call: TRBV7-6; clone_size: -
cdr3_aa: CASSLLSSQETQYF; cdr3_length: 14; v_call: TRBV5-4; clone_size: -
cdr3_aa: CASSPGPNTEAFF; cdr3_length: 13; v_call: TRBV5-1; clone_size: -
cdr3_aa: CASGPSGGDEQYF; cdr3_length: 13; v_call: TRBV12-5; clone_size: -
cdr3_aa: CASSRETGSDGYTF; cdr3_length: 14; v_call: TRBV18; clone_size: -
cdr3_aa: CASSRQGLNTGELFF; cdr3_length: 15; v_call: TRBV19; clone_size: -
cdr3_aa: CASSTDDTGRYGYTF; cdr3_length: 15; v_call: TRBV2; clone_size: -
cdr3_aa: CASTSRTAENTEAFF; cdr3_length: 15; v_call: TRBV19; clone_size: -
cdr3_aa: CATSRGGEGNQPQHF; cdr3_length: 15; v_call: TRBV15; clone_size: -
cdr3_aa: CASGTSGGIEQFF; cdr3_length: 13; v_call: TRBV27; clone_size: -
cdr3_aa: CASTLLPGQANTEAFF; cdr3_length: 16; v_call: TRBV5-1; clone_size: -
cdr3_aa: CASSLGGDSPLHF; cdr3_length: 13; v_call: TRBV11-1; clone_size: -
cdr3_aa: CASSLVVGLVGDGYTF; cdr3_length: 16; v_call: TRBV7-2; clone_size: once
cdr3_aa: CASSVAGNSGNTIYF; cdr3_length: 15; v_call: TRBV9; clone_size: -
cdr3_aa: CATSRTGNYGYTF; cdr3_length: 13; v_call: TRBV15; clone_size: -
cdr3_aa: CASSLAWVGLNTEAFF; cdr3_length: 16; v_call: TRBV7-2; clone_size: -
cdr3_aa: CASSLSGNTEAFF; cdr3_length: 13; v_call: TRBV18; clone_size: -
cdr3_aa: CASSFSGTGLPEAFF; cdr3_length: 15; v_call: TRBV28; clone_size: -
cdr3_aa: CASSPSALEQFF; cdr3_length: 12; v_call: TRBV18; clone_size: -
cdr3_aa: CASSVFPSEGEKLFF; cdr3_length: 15; v_call: TRBV9; clone_size: few
cdr3_aa: CASSLSIGTQPQHF; cdr3_length: 14; v_call: TRBV5-6; clone_size: -
cdr3_aa: CASSPWIPSETQYF; cdr3_length: 14; v_call: TRBV18; clone_size: -
cdr3_aa: CASRDRGRNTEAFF; cdr3_length: 14; v_call: TRBV7-3; clone_size: -
cdr3_aa: CASSLDRGQYEQYF; cdr3_length: 14; v_call: TRBV5-6; clone_size: -
cdr3_aa: CASSPAGHQVGGAFF; cdr3_length: 15; v_call: TRBV4-1; clone_size: -
cdr3_aa: CASSSLSGANVLTF; cdr3_length: 14; v_call: TRBV27; clone_size: -
cdr3_aa: CAWSVTGGNQPQHF; cdr3_length: 14; v_call: TRBV30; clone_size: -
cdr3_aa: CASSPAGTGDFDYGYTF; cdr3_length: 17; v_call: TRBV18; clone_size: -